A selection of T cell receptor beta chains follows, all from one sample in a study of T-cell memory formation after mild COVID-19. TCRdb re-called the 5' RACE reads with MiXCR, one entry per CDR3 protein. Of about 350,000 distinct CDR3 sequences listed, around 28% are singletons. Source material: PBMCs or a T cell subset sorted from them (not recorded which). The receptors here all came from an adult woman who had mild COVID-19 (a few samples of this study predate the infection). Cell type and time point are not known. Each CDR3 is given with its conserved first and last residue. A D gene is named only where the DNA matches it firmly. Clone size is stated in some rows and not others, as once, few, many or a class when expanded.

clone size	V gene	D gene	J gene	CDR3 DNA	CDR3 protein
few	TRBV29-1	.	TRBJ2-7	TGCAGCGCCCGGCAAGGGGACCCCTACGAGCAGTACTTC	CSARQGDPYEQYF
.	TRBV5-1	TRBD1	TRBJ2-5	TGCGCCAGCCAGACAGGGGACCGGGAGACCCAGTACTTC	CASQTGDRETQYF
.	TRBV7-3	TRBD2	TRBJ2-1	TGTGCCAGCAGCTACCTAGCGGGAGGGCCAAGGAATGAGCAGTTCTTC	CASSYLAGGPRNEQFF
.	TRBV5-1	.	TRBJ2-7	TGCGCCAGCAGCTTGGTTGCGGGGTCTTCCTATGAGCAGTACTTC	CASSLVAGSSYEQYF
few	TRBV6-2/TRBV6-3	.	TRBJ2-3	TGTGCCAGCAGTTACTCGACTAGCACAGATACGCAGTATTTT	CASSYSTSTDTQYF
many	TRBV5-1	TRBD2	TRBJ2-3	TGTGCCAGCAGCTTGGGCGGGGGGAGCACAGATACGCAGTATTTT	CASSLGGGSTDTQYF
.	TRBV24-1	.	TRBJ1-2	TGTGCCACCAGTGTCTCAGGGTTTGGCTACACCTTC	CATSVSGFGYTF
.	TRBV6-5	.	TRBJ2-7	TGTGCCACAGCCACAGGGCTTAGGTCCTACGAGCAGTACTTC	CATATGLRSYEQYF
few	TRBV29-1	.	TRBJ2-5	TGCAGCGCGTCGGACGTGCGGGAGACCCAGTACTTC	CSASDVRETQYF
.	TRBV11-3	.	TRBJ2-1	TGTGCCAGCAGCTGGCTGACAGGCCTCAATGAGCAGTTCTTC	CASSWLTGLNEQFF
few	TRBV4-1	.	TRBJ1-1	TGCGCCAGCAGCCATCCCGACATGGGAGGTACTGAAGCTTTCTTT	CASSHPDMGGTEAFF
once	TRBV21-1	.	TRBJ2-5	TGTGCCAGCATCTACAGGGGGCAAGAGACCCAGTACTTC	CASIYRGQETQYF
.	TRBV7-8	.	TRBJ2-2	TGTGCCAGCAGCTTAGATTGGGGGGGCGCTAACACCGGGGAGCTGTTTTTT	CASSLDWGGANTGELFF
.	TRBV29-1	.	TRBJ2-7	TGCAGCGTTGTGAAACGCCCGGGGGCAGTTACTGTCTACGAGCAGTACTTC	CSVVKRPGAVTVYEQYF
.	TRBV24-1	TRBD1	TRBJ2-1	TGTGCCTCCTCCCCCGGGGACAGGGATGATGAGCAGTTCTTC	CASSPGDRDDEQFF
few	TRBV7-9	TRBD2	TRBJ2-7	TGTGCCAGCAGCTTAGCGACGGGACTAGCGAATCGCTACGAGCAGTACTTC	CASSLATGLANRYEQYF
.	TRBV12-3/TRBV12-4	.	TRBJ2-7	TGTGCCAGCAGTTTTATTCCGGGCGGCGAGCAGTACTTC	CASSFIPGGEQYF
.	TRBV28	TRBD2	TRBJ2-7	TGTGCCAGCAGTCCCAGTAGCGGGAGTCTAGGCTACGAGCAGTACTTC	CASSPSSGSLGYEQYF
few	TRBV12-3/TRBV12-4	.	TRBJ2-7	TGTGCCAGCAGTTTGATCCTCGGGATCTACGAGCAGTACTTC	CASSLILGIYEQYF
few	TRBV12-3/TRBV12-4	.	TRBJ1-5	TGTGCCAGCAAGAGGGGCGGACAGCCCCAGCATTTT	CASKRGGQPQHF
.	TRBV18	TRBD1	TRBJ2-5	TGTGCCAGCTCAACAGGGGCGCCCCAAGAGACCCAGTACTTC	CASSTGAPQETQYF
.	TRBV7-7	.	TRBJ2-5	TGTGCTAGCAGCTTAGGGCAGGGACCGCAAGAGACCCAGTACTTC	CASSLGQGPQETQYF
.	TRBV5-1	TRBD1	TRBJ1-1	TGCGCCAGCAGCTTGGAAGGGGGCCCCACTGAAGCTTTCTTT	CASSLEGGPTEAFF
.	TRBV5-1	.	TRBJ1-1	TGCGCCAGCAGCTTGGTACCGGGCCGTGGAAGGAACACTGAAGCTTTCTTT	CASSLVPGRGRNTEAFF
.	TRBV30	.	TRBJ2-7	TGTGCCTGGAGTCTTACAGGGATTGCCGCCTTC	CAWSLTGIAAF
.	TRBV4-2	TRBD2	TRBJ2-5	TGTGCCAGCAGCCCCTCGTCGGGCGGGGGGGCCACGGAGACCCAGTACTTC	CASSPSSGGGATETQYF
few	TRBV29-1	.	TRBJ2-2	TGCAGCGTTGGATCTCAGACCGGGGAGCTGTTTTTT	CSVGSQTGELFF
few	TRBV12-3/TRBV12-4	.	TRBJ2-4	TGTGCCAGCTACCCAGGGGGGAAAGGGGCCAAAAACATTCAGTACTTC	CASYPGGKGAKNIQYF
.	TRBV19	.	TRBJ1-1	TGTGCCAGTAGTATGAGAAGGAAGAACACTGAAGCTTTCTTT	CASSMRRKNTEAFF
.	TRBV20-1	.	TRBJ1-1	TGCAGTGCTAGAATAACGGATCCGGGCGTCGCTTTCTTT	CSARITDPGVAFF
.	TRBV7-9	.	TRBJ2-2	TGTGCCAGCAGATCAATGGACCGGAACACCGGGGAGCTGTTTTTT	CASRSMDRNTGELFF
few	TRBV27	.	TRBJ2-4	TGTGCCAGCAGACCAGACTACAGGGTTAGCAAAAACATTCAGTACTTC	CASRPDYRVSKNIQYF
.	TRBV4-1	TRBD2	TRBJ2-1	TGCGCCAGCAGCCCCTCTCTAGCGGGGGGCGTCGATGAGCAGTTCTTC	CASSPSLAGGVDEQFF
.	TRBV7-3	.	TRBJ2-1	TGTGCCAGCAGCGCGAGAGGCGGGGTGGGGAATGAGCAGTTCTTC	CASSARGGVGNEQFF
few	TRBV4-3	.	TRBJ2-1	TGCGCCAGCAGCCAAGACTTGGGGCGGAGCTCCTACAATGAGCAGTTCTTC	CASSQDLGRSSYNEQFF
.	TRBV12-3/TRBV12-4	.	TRBJ2-7	TGTGCCAGCAGTTTCCCCCCGCCTTACGAGCAGTACTTC	CASSFPPPYEQYF
.	TRBV14	.	TRBJ2-1	TGTGCCAGCAGCCAAGGGATAGCCAAGTACAATGAGCAGTTCTTC	CASSQGIAKYNEQFF